This TCR beta chain was found in a study of T cells in Graves' hyperthyroidism and ophthalmopathy. TCR beta CDR3 sequences were amplified from RNA transcripts. In the first-round RT-PCR of the TCR CDR3, the HTBI primer set was used. A single record per CDR3 protein comes from TCRdb applying MiXCR to the multiplex PCR reads. The table records 530,000 or so distinct CDR3 sequences, roughly 17% of them present only once. Study-wide results and caveats: Blood samples included most of the expanded thyroid clonotypes exceeding 0.001.

This clonotype has only a few counts. The antigen is not known. The sample consisted of blood. This receptor was identified in a woman aged 18-29 years with Graves' ophthalmopathy.

The CDR3 coding sequence is TGTGCCAGCAGTTTACGAGGGGGCAAATCCCAAGAGACCCAGTACTTC. Amino acids: CASSLRGGKSQETQYF. The chain has TRBV27 and TRBJ2-5, with TRBD1 matching 7 bases. Trimming removed 2 bases from V and 1 base from J; junction bases left unmatched: 7. CDR1 MNHEY and CDR2 SMNVEV come from the germline V gene (reference sequence). The CDR3 is 16 residues long.